A single sample gave rise to the 11 T cell receptor beta chains below, sequenced in a study of T cells in Graves' hyperthyroidism and ophthalmopathy (dated by TCRdb to the late 2010s). The method behind the library was multiplex PCR. Instrument used: Illumina HiSeq 2000. The TCR beta CDR3 regions were amplified from RNA transcripts. For the first round of RT-PCR on the TCR CDR3, the HTBI primer set was used together with the Qiagen OneStep RT-PCR kit. TCRdb reworked the public reads: Q25 trimming with fastp, MiXCR clone assembly, productive beta chains retained. Each entry merges the rows of one CDR3 protein and shows their most common DNA and genes. This sample holds around 700,000 distinct CDR3 sequences; about a third were observed only once. Jointly, the top ten make up about a third of the sample. Sequenced sample: blood. These receptors all come from a woman aged 35 to 49 with Graves' hyperthyroidism.

This clonotype appeared many times. The gene calls are TRBV20-1 and TRBJ2-2; D uncertain. The CDR3 loop spans 15 amino acids. The V and J ends lost 3 bases and 1 base respectively, with 12 bases between them. CDR1 DFQATT and CDR2 SNEGSKA come from the germline V gene (reference sequence). The CDR3 is CSASFEDLNTGELFF. CDR3 nucleotides: TGCAGTGCTAGTTTTGAGGACCTGAACACCGGGGAGCTGTTTTTT.

Worth noting for this clonotype: A junction end diverges from the germline sequence, so it may reflect a read error. The chain uses TRBV29-1 and TRBJ2-7; D ambiguous. Germline loops: CDR1 SQVTM, CDR2 ANQGSEA. This CDR3 is built from 11 residues. The DNA of the CDR3 is TGCGGCGTTGCGCCCTCCGTAGAGCAGTACTTC. Translating gives CGVAPSVEQYF.

This clonotype was counted ten times or more. The chain couples TRBV28 to TRBJ1-2; D is possibly TRBD1 (5 bases). The V end lost 5 bases, the J end lost 4 bases, and 14 bases lay between the germline ends. Germline V gene lookup returns CDR1 MDHEN and CDR2 SYDVKM. This CDR3 region has 14 residues. CDR3 coding DNA: TGTGCCAGCAGTGTGGGTCAGGACATCTATGGCTACACCTTC. Translation: CASSVGQDIYGYTF.

This clonotype appeared many times. The rearrangement joins TRBV14 to TRBJ1-2, with D hard to call. V shed 1 base and J shed 5 bases, with 5 bases lying between them. From germline, CDR1 is SGHDN and CDR2 FVKESK. This CDR3 is built from 12 residues. CDR3 protein: CASSQVGYGYTF. The CDR3 DNA reads TGTGCCAGCAGCCAAGTGGGTTATGGCTACACCTTC.

This clonotype has more than one count but fewer than ten. CDR3 sequence: CSAPRQTSDGELFF. The DNA for the CDR3 is TGCAGTGCCCCGAGACAGACCTCGGACGGGGAGCTGTTTTTT. This chain connects TRBV20-1 to TRBJ2-2, with a tentative D call TRBD1 (5 bases). The CDR3 sequence is 14 residues long. Germline V gene lookup returns CDR1 DFQATT and CDR2 SNEGSKA (reference sequence). Trimming left V 6 bases short and J 7 bases short, with 18 bases between.

The chain employs TRBV10-2 and TRBJ1-2, with D possibly TRBD1 on 5 matching bases. CDR3 length: 15 residues. The germline V gene has CDR1 WSHSY and CDR2 SAAADI. The ends were cut back, 3 bases at V and 6 bases at J, with 17 bases in the middle. CDR3 sequence reads: CASSDERGSGNGYTF. The CDR3, as DNA: TGCGCCAGCAGTGACGAAAGGGGTTCAGGGAATGGCTACACCTTC.

In its sample, this clonotype was seen many times. The rearrangement uses TRBV6-5 and TRBJ1-2, with a weak D call TRBD1 (5 bases). This CDR3 is built from 13 residues. Germline assignment: CDR1 MNHEY and CDR2 SVGAGI. Trimming removed 5 bases from V and 4 bases from J, with 11 bases in between. In DNA form, the CDR3 reads TGTGCCAGCAGTGAATCAGGGCCCTATGGCTACACCTTC. This encodes CASSESGPYGYTF.

As regards this clonotype: This may stem from a read error, because a much larger clone lies one nucleotide away. V and J are TRBV5-5 and TRBJ1-6; D gene unclear. CDR1 is SGHKS and CDR2 is YYEKEE in the germline V gene (reference sequence). This CDR3 spans 13 amino acids. The V end lost 4 bases, the J end lost 7 bases, and 9 bases lay between the germline ends. The CDR3 spells CASSPVMNSPLHF. For the CDR3, the DNA is TGTGCCAGCAGCCCAGTTATGAATTCACCCCTCCACTTT.

Concerning this clonotype: Given the absence of the conserved phenylalanine or tryptophan at the CDR3 end, a read error is likely. The chain has TRBV15 and TRBJ1-2; D is unclear. Trimming stripped 5 bases from V and 6 bases from J, with 16 bases between. Germline lookup yields CDR1 LNHNV and CDR2 YYDKDF (reference sequence). There are 14 residues in the CDR3. DNA for the CDR3: TGTGCCACCAGCGCACGGACGGGCGAGGATGGCTACACCCTC. This encodes CATSARTGEDGYTL.

This clonotype was counted at least ten times. The chain couples TRBV7-9 to TRBJ1-1; 9 bases fit TRBD1. The CDR3 spans 13 residues. Germline CDR1 SEHNR, CDR2 FQNEAQ (reference sequence). Unmatched junction bases numbered 0, after V lost 1 base and J lost 6 bases. The chain's CDR3 is CASSLDRGPEAFF. As DNA, the CDR3 is TGTGCCAGCAGCTTAGACAGGGGGCCTGAAGCTTTCTTT.

Turning to this clonotype: The junction departs from the called germline gene at one end, perhaps through a read error. The chain uses TRBV11-2 and TRBJ2-2; possibly TRBD2 for D (6 bases). Germline V gene sequence: CDR1 SGHAT, CDR2 FQNNGV. This CDR3 contains 14 residues. This CDR3 is CASSVEGTERELFF. The CDR3 DNA sequence: TGTGCCAGCAGCGTAGAGGGGACTGAACGGGAGCTGTTTTTT.